The 7 T cell receptor beta chains below were found in one sample sequenced in a study of shared clonotypes between healthy human individuals. TCRdb's table, derived via immunoSEQ multiplex PCR, lists solely in-frame clones and lacks some. Of about 2.3 million clones in the sample, 85% to 95% were seen once. The sequencing sample was made of naive CD4+ T cells from PBMCs. As for subset: CD45RA+ positively selected. All receptors come from a man younger than 35 in good health. Some clones in this sample may be carry-over from other donors' samples.

This sequence joins TRBV5-4 and TRBJ1-4; possibly TRBD1 for D (5 bases). This CDR3 is built from 17 residues. V was shortened by 3 bases and J by 7 bases, with 22 bases between the two germline ends. Looked up from germline, CDR1 is SGHNT and CDR2 is YYREEE (reference sequence). CDR3 DNA: TGTGCCAGCAGCTCCAGGGTCGGTAATACGGTCAGTGAAAAACTGTTTTTT. Encoded protein: CASSSRVGNTVSEKLFF. Variable domain in full (rest from reference TRBV5-4 and TRBJ1-4): ETGVTQSPTHLIKTRGQQVTLRCSSQSGHNTVSWYQQALGQGPQFIFQYYREEENGRGNFPPRFSGLQFPNYSSELNVNALELDDSALYLCASSSRVGNTVSEKLFFGSGTQLSVL.

This clone was recorded only once. The same CDR3 is also encoded by other DNA sequences in this sample. The CDR3 DNA follows: TGTGCCAGCAGCTTAGACCGACTAGCGGGACCTTACGAGCAGTACTTC. This sequence encodes CASSLDRLAGPYEQYF. The chain has TRBV7-2 and TRBJ2-7, with 11 bases lining up with TRBD2. Germline V gives CDR1 SGHTA, CDR2 FQGNSA. V was clipped by 1 base and J by 4 bases; unmatched bases: 6. The CDR3 sequence is 16 residues long.

The genes are TRBV7-2 and TRBJ2-2; D unresolved. V shed 5 bases and J shed 0 bases, with 10 bases lying between them. The CDR3 loop spans 15 amino acids. Germline values: CDR1 SGHTA, CDR2 FQGNSA. The CDR3 region has the DNA TGTGCCAGCAGCCCCCTATGGACGAACACCGGGGAGCTGTTTTTT. It is translated as CASSPLWTNTGELFF.

This rearrangement joins TRBV18 to TRBJ2-1, with D tentatively TRBD2 (5 bases). In germline, CDR1 is KGHSH, CDR2 LQKENI. This CDR3 is 15 amino acids long. Trimming removed 6 bases from V and 4 bases from J, with 16 bases in between. As DNA, the CDR3 is TGTGCCAGCTCCCACGGAGGACCAGCATACAATGAGCAGTTCTTC. This encodes CASSHGGPAYNEQFF.

The J gene is TRBJ1-1, the V gene TRBV6-1, with a weak D call TRBD1 (6 bases). The CDR3 contains 14 residues. V was shortened by 4 bases and J by 4 bases, with 13 bases between the two germline ends. In germline, CDR1 is MNHNS, CDR2 SASEGT. CDR3 region: CASSVHREGTEAFF. CDR3 nucleotides: TGTGCCAGCAGTGTTCACAGGGAGGGCACTGAAGCTTTCTTT.

The genes are TRBV10-3 and TRBJ1-6, with 10 bases matching TRBD1. V trimming: 4 bases; J trimming: 0 bases; junction bases outside the gene matches: 0. The CDR3 extends over 16 amino acids. Germline lookup yields CDR1 ENHRY and CDR2 SYGVKD. The CDR3 sequence is CAISGTGGSYNSPLHF. The CDR3 nucleotides read TGTGCCATCAGTGGGACAGGGGGCTCCTATAATTCACCCCTCCACTTT.

V gene TRBV6-5 combines with J gene TRBJ2-7; D remains ambiguous. V lost 5 bases, J lost 2 bases, and 13 bases lay in between. Germline lookup yields CDR1 MNHEY and CDR2 SVGAGI. The CDR3 runs to 14 residues. The CDR3 bases are TGTGCCAGCAGTACACCGCGGCCCCCCTACGAGCAGTACTTC. As protein: CASSTPRPPYEQYF.